The TCR beta chain under discussion was sequenced for a study of regulatory T cells in long-lasting Graves disease. The study's findings and limits: Among samples with persistent disease, TRBV28, TRBJ1-2 and TRBJ2-5 were favored. New patients shared approximately 1,000 public clonotypes, and persistent patients shared more, with about 2,700.

This clonotype has ten or more counts. Its target is unknown. Time point denoted: persistent/refractory GD, antithyroid drugs over 5 years with positive TRAb. RNA extracted from PBMCs served as the sequencing template. EDTA tubes collected 9 to 9.5 milliliters of peripheral blood. Construction of the TCR beta libraries employed iRepertoire HTBI primers in conjunction with Arm-PCR of CDR3 regions. TCRdb reanalysed the multiplex PCR reads using MiXCR and keeps one entry per CDR3 protein. The sample has hundreds of thousands of distinct CDR3 sequences, around 21% seen once. Trimming took off 4 bases at V and 0 bases at J, with 11 bases between the two ends. The CDR3 spans 15 residues. Germline V lookup: CDR1 MDHEN, CDR2 SYDVKM.

The chain has TRBV28 and TRBJ2-3, with D unresolved. The sample was peripheral blood mononuclear cells (PBMCs), taken when the disease was refractory, from a patient treated with antithyroid drugs. This TCR was sampled from a female donor with Graves disease. CDR3 amino acids: CASSSDRSSTDTQYF. The CDR3 coding sequence is TGTGCCAGCAGTTCGGACCGATCTAGCACAGATACGCAGTATTTT.